This T cell receptor (beta chain) was sequenced in a study of HIV-infected patients and healthy controls. Whole blood was used without fractionation, so all unsorted peripheral T cells were included. This clonotype showed up many times. Reverse transcription used around 480 ng RNA and constant-region primers for alpha and beta. Each of the alpha and beta chains got its own library through chain-specific third strand synthesis with indices. Each CDR3 protein is one row after TCRdb ran MiXCR on the 5' RACE reads. The repertoire holds some 10,000 distinct CDR3 sequences, with approximately 7% as singletons. Germline lookup yields CDR1 DFQATT and CDR2 SNEGSKA (reference sequence). The CDR3 runs to 16 residues. Trimming cost V 2 bases and J 4 bases; bases outside gene matches: 11.

The input for sequencing was blood, taken before antiretroviral therapy. The chain uses TRBV20-1 and TRBJ2-5, with TRBD2 matching over 9 bases. This clonotype was sampled from an adult with HIV infection. The CDR3 reads CSARPVLAGNAETQYF. CDR3 nucleotides: TGCAGTGCTAGACCTGTGCTAGCGGGGAATGCAGAGACCCAGTACTTC.